Following are 18 T cell receptor beta chains from one sample sequenced in a study of cytomegalovirus exposure and HLA in healthy donors. This table comes from immunoSEQ multiplex PCR, and its TCRdb copy is limited to in-frame clones, with some not included. The table lists some 130,000 clones, 94% of them singletons. The specimen sequenced was PBMCs. All receptors come from a man between 18 and 35 years old in good health and CMV-seropositive.

The V and J genes are TRBV28 and TRBJ2-7; 12 bases map to TRBD2. From germline, CDR1 is MDHEN and CDR2 SYDVKM. With 2 bases clipped from V and 4 bases from J, the junction kept 9 bases outside the gene matches. This CDR3 is built from 17 residues. The CDR3 loop reads CASSLRGGLAGSYEQYF. The CDR3, as DNA: TGTGCCAGCAGTTTAAGGGGCGGACTAGCGGGATCGTACGAGCAGTACTTC.

The gene calls are TRBV9 and TRBJ2-1; maybe TRBD2 (6 bases). This CDR3 has 14 residues. Germline CDR1 SGDLS, CDR2 YYNGEE. V was clipped by 3 bases and J by 9 bases, with 16 bases between them. The DNA for the CDR3 is TGTGCCAGCAGCGCCCATAGCGGAGTGGGTGAGCAGTTCTTC. Translated: CASSAHSGVGEQFF.

The gene calls are TRBV10-3 and TRBJ2-5; no clear D. There are 13 residues in the CDR3. Trimming removed 6 bases at V and 0 bases at J, with 8 bases between. Germline assignment: CDR1 ENHRY and CDR2 SYGVKD. CDR3 DNA sequence: TGTGCCATCAGCAACACAGACCAAGAGACCCAGTACTTC. It translates to CAISNTDQETQYF.

This sequence joins TRBV27 and TRBJ1-1, with a possible D match to TRBD1 (5 bases). There are 15 residues in the CDR3. Germline V CDR1 and CDR2: MNHEY, SMNVEV (reference sequence). V was cut by 0 bases and J by 4 bases, with 12 bases left in between. As DNA, the CDR3 is TGTGCCAGCAGTTTATCGCGCCAGGGACTCACTGAAGCTTTCTTT. Its protein is CASSLSRQGLTEAFF.

This sequence joins TRBV5-1 and TRBJ1-1; D possibly corresponds to TRBD1 (6 bases). V lost 4 bases and J lost 3, with 16 bases in between. This CDR3 has 15 amino acids. Germline V gene sequence: CDR1 SGHRS, CDR2 YFSETQ. The CDR3 is CASSPGTIGDTEAFF. CDR3 DNA sequence: TGCGCCAGCAGCCCTGGGACAATAGGAGACACTGAAGCTTTCTTT.

This clone appeared a single time. The rearrangement uses TRBV27 and TRBJ2-2, with TRBD2 as a possible D gene (5 bases). The CDR3 runs 12 residues. From germline, CDR1 is MNHEY and CDR2 SMNVEV (reference sequence). The V and J ends lost 8 bases and 1 base respectively, with 5 bases between them. CDR3 loop: CASGRNTGELFF. DNA for the CDR3: TGTGCCAGCGGGAGGAACACCGGGGAGCTGTTTTTT.

The chain couples TRBV19 to TRBJ1-6; 9 bases fit TRBD1. The J segment lost 9 bases and the V segment lost 5 bases, leaving 5 bases of the junction unmatched. This CDR3 region has 14 residues. CDR1 is LNHDA, CDR2 SQIVND, per germline (reference sequence). Written as DNA, the CDR3 is TGTGCCAGTAGTCTACGGGACAGGGCTTCACCCCTCCACTTT. Its translation is CASSLRDRASPLHF.

V gene TRBV19 combines with J gene TRBJ1-5; 9 bases map to TRBD1. Germline V gene data show CDR1 as LNHDA and CDR2 as SQIVND (reference sequence). J gave up 4 bases and V 6 bases, and 4 bases lay outside the gene matches. The CDR3 totals 14 residues. The CDR3 sequence is CASSPGQGNQPQHF. The CDR3 bases are TGTGCCAGTAGCCCAGGACAGGGGAATCAGCCCCAGCATTTT.

The chain combines TRBV4-1 with TRBJ1-2; the match to TRBD1 covers 8 bases. The germline V gene has CDR1 MGHRA and CDR2 YSYEKL. The CDR3 length is 14 residues. V was pared by 1 base and J by 3 bases, with 1 base of the junction left unmatched. The CDR3 loop is CASSQVTGDYGYTF. As DNA, the CDR3 is TGCGCCAGCAGCCAAGTGACAGGGGACTATGGCTACACCTTC.

The chain links TRBV21-1 to TRBJ2-4; the table's TRBD1 call for D was not verified on the DNA. TRBV21-1 has pseudogene status. CDR3 length equals 15 residues. This CDR3 reads CASSNVQGAKNIQYF. Written as DNA, the CDR3 is TGTGCCAGCAGCAATGTACAGGGAGCCAAAAACATTCAGTACTTC.

The chain joins TRBV28 to TRBJ1-4; D is unclear. The CDR3 is 13 residues long. V was clipped by 5 bases and J by 10 bases, with 14 bases between them. Germline loops: CDR1 MDHEN, CDR2 SYDVKM. CDR3 amino acids: CASSQYVPVKLFF. The CDR3 DNA is TGTGCCAGCAGTCAATACGTGCCGGTAAAACTGTTTTTT.

In DNA form, the CDR3 reads TGTGCCAGCAGCGATCTAGCGGGAGATCTAAACAATGAGCAGTTCTTC. It is translated as CASSDLAGDLNNEQFF. The chain joins TRBV9 to TRBJ2-1, with 10 bases identical to TRBD2. Trimming at V came to 3 bases and at J to 5 bases, leaving 8 bases not matched to a gene. There are 16 residues in the CDR3. Per germline, CDR1 SGDLS and CDR2 YYNGEE. Combining the CDR3 with reference TRBV9 and TRBJ2-1 gives the whole variable domain DSGVTQTPKHLITATGQRVTLRCSPRSGDLSVYWYQQSLDQGLQFLIQYYNGEERAKGNILERFSAQQFPDLHSELNLSSLELGDSALYFCASSDLAGDLNNEQFFGPGTRLTVL.

The V gene is TRBV15, the J gene TRBJ2-3; a weak D match, TRBD2 (6 bases). V was trimmed by 7 bases and J by 2 bases, leaving 13 bases between them. This CDR3 is 14 amino acids long. The germline gives CDR1 LNHNV, CDR2 YYDKDF (reference sequence). The DNA for the CDR3 is TGTGCCACCAAGATGGCGGGGTTCACAGATACGCAGTATTTT. Translating it yields CATKMAGFTDTQYF.

This chain links TRBV7-2 with TRBJ2-1; 13 bases are a match to TRBD2. This CDR3 spans 18 amino acids. With V trimmed by 5 bases and J by 0 bases, 7 bases remained unmatched. CDR1 SGHTA and CDR2 FQGNSA come from the germline V gene. In nucleotides, the CDR3 is TGTGCCAGCAGCCAATCGGGACTAGCGGGGACCTCCTACAATGAGCAGTTCTTC. Translation gives CASSQSGLAGTSYNEQFF.

This clone was counted once. The chain couples TRBV10-3 to TRBJ2-1; 9 bases match TRBD1. Losses at the gene ends were 5 bases for V and 9 bases for J; bases not matched to a gene: 5. CDR1 is ENHRY, CDR2 SYGVKD, per germline. This CDR3 spans 13 amino acids. CDR3 coding DNA: TGTGCCATCAGTCCGGACAGGGGCGGTGAGCAGTTCTTC. Residues: CAISPDRGGEQFF.

DNA for the CDR3: TGCGCCAGCAGCCAAGTACAAGCGGGAGGGAATGAGCAGTTCTTC. Encoded protein: CASSQVQAGGNEQFF. This chain connects TRBV4-1 to TRBJ2-1, with 10 bases aligning to TRBD2. The CDR3 is made up of 15 amino acids. Germline V gives CDR1 MGHRA, CDR2 YSYEKL. J gave up 7 bases and V 1 base, and 4 bases lay outside the gene matches.

V gene TRBV6-1 combines with J gene TRBJ2-1, with TRBD2 matching 13 bases. In germline, CDR1 is MNHNS, CDR2 SASEGT. CDR3 length: 18 residues. The V and J ends lost 4 bases and 6 bases, in that order; junction bases with no gene match: 12. For the CDR3, the DNA is TGTGCCAGCAGTGCGACTAGCGGGAGGAGGTATAACGGCAATGAGCAGTTCTTC. As protein: CASSATSGRRYNGNEQFF.

The chain combines TRBV5-1 with TRBJ2-5; D uncertain. V lost 1 base to trimming and J lost 1 base, with 8 bases between them. The germline CDR1 and CDR2 sequences are SGHRS and YFSETQ. This CDR3 contains 14 residues. In DNA form, the CDR3 reads TGCGCCAGCAGCTTGCAGGAATTCCAAGAGACCCAGTACTTC. Its translation: CASSLQEFQETQYF.